This is a list of T cell receptor beta chains from one sample in a study of persistence of HIV-infected CD4 T cells. Clones were sequenced by immunoSEQ multiplex PCR, and TCRdb holds only the in-frame ones, with some missing. Of fewer than 40,000 clones listed, 82% are singletons. These receptors lack a known antigen. Sequencing used CD4+ T cells sorted from PBMCs after roughly 18-hour stimulation, obtained from a patient who received antiretroviral therapy. The receptors come from an adult woman with HIV who was CMV-seropositive. CDR3s leave out the opening cysteine and the closing phenylalanine or tryptophan. Not every row has a clone size; where given, it reads once, few, many or a size class.

v_call clone_size cdr3_aa
TRBV30 NA ACTLTRGFTDTQY
TRBV4-1 few ASSHPKGRALDYGYT
TRBV7-9 few ASSSTRDALNGNTIY
TRBV5-6 few ASSLMRGTQPQH
TRBV12-3/TRBV12-4 NA ASSQGVSYGYT
TRBV19 NA ASGGNQPQH
TRBV7-8 NA ASSLVTGDTEAF
TRBV7-9 NA ASSLGVNQPQH
TRBV7-2 once ASSLIPRGTEAF
TRBV19 NA ASSIGGRGQF
TRBV3-1/TRBV3-2 NA ASSRSTGSYEQY
TRBV24-1 NA ATSEDRAYGYT
TRBV3-1/TRBV3-2 NA ASTSPEGAEAF
TRBV5-6 NA ASSLRGTNSPLH
TRBV28 NA ASSSGTGVGINSPLH
TRBV24-1 NA ATSDFRGQAGVTDTQY
TRBV20-1 few SASVSYNEQF
TRBV5-1 NA ASSFSGQGNYGYT
TRBV29-1 NA SSNDGTTYGYT
TRBV11-3 few ASSVGQGMNTEAF
TRBV3-1/TRBV3-2 NA ASSQDMAGGNTIY
TRBV4-1 NA ASSHEAGLASYEQY
TRBV24-1 NA ATSDLTGGYNEQF
TRBV7-2 NA ASSRYQETQY
TRBV6-5 NA ASSRNKGDQPQH
TRBV5-4 NA ASSLSSGGSTDTQY